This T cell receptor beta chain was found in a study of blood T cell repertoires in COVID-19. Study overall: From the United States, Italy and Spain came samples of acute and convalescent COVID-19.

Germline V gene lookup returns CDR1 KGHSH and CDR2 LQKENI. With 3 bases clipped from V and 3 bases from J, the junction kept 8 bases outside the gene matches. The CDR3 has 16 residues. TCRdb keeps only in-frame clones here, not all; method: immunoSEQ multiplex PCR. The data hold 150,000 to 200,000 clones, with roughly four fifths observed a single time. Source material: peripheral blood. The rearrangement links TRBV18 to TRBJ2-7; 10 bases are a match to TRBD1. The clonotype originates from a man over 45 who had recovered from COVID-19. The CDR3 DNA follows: TGTGCCAGCTCACCCACCGGACAGGGGGGGTTCTACGAGCAGTACTTC. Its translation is CASSPTGQGGFYEQYF.